The source of this T cell receptor beta chain is a study of beta chain features in type 1 diabetes. Deletions cut 11 bases from V and 9 bases from J, with 20 bases between. CDR3 length: 13 amino acids. The germline V gene has CDR1 ENHRY and CDR2 SYGVKD. The authors reverse transcribed all of the isolated RNA, so sequencing captured expressed TCRB transcripts. TCRdb keeps only in-frame clones here, not all; method: immunoSEQ multiplex PCR. The sample contains 200,000 to 250,000 clones, 9.6% of which appear only once. The TCR originated in a woman between 18 and 30 years old in good health. The chain carries TRBV10-3 and TRBJ2-1, with D tentatively TRBD1 (5 bases). Sequencing was carried out using naive CD4+ T cells from blood. The CDR3 loop reads CASAIQGFGEQFF. Written as DNA, the CDR3 is TGTGCCTCCGCTATTCAGGGTTTTGGTGAGCAGTTCTTC.